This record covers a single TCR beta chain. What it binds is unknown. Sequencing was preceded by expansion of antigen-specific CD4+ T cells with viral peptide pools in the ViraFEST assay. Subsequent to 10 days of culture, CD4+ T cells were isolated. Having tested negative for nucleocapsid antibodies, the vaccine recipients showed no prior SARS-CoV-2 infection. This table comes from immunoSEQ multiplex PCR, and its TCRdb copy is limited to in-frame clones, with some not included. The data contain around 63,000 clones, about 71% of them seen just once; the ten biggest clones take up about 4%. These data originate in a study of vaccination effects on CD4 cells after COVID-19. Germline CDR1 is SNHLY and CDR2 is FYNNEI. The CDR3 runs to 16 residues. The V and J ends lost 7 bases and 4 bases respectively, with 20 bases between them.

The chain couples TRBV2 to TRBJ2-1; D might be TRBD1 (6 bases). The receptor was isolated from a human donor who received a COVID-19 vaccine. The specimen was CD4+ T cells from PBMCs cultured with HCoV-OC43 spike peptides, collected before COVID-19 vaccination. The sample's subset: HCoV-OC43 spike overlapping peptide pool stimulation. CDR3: CASTPPGTLYYNEQFF. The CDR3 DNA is TGTGCCAGCACCCCCCCCGGGACACTTTATTACAATGAGCAGTTCTTC.